This TCR beta chain comes out of a study of shared clonotypes between healthy human individuals. Trimming stripped 5 bases from V and 10 bases from J, with 18 bases between. This CDR3 comprises 14 residues. CDR1 is LNHDA, CDR2 SQIVND, per germline (reference sequence). Generated by immunoSEQ multiplex PCR, the TCRdb table keeps only in-frame clones and is missing some. The sample lists millions of clones; approximately 95% were seen once. Sequencing was carried out using naive CD4+ T cells sorted from blood. Subset indicated: CD45RA+ positively selected. This clonotype was obtained from a man aged 18 to 35 in good health. V usage is TRBV19 and J usage is TRBJ1-5; tentatively, D is TRBD1 (5 bases). CDR3 sequence reads: CASSWAGISEPQHF. For the CDR3, the DNA is TGTGCCAGTAGTTGGGCAGGGATATCTGAACCCCAGCATTTT.